These 2 T cell receptor beta chains were all obtained from the same sample, sequenced in a study of blood T cell repertoires in COVID-19. The table came from immunoSEQ multiplex PCR; TCRdb's copy has only in-frame clones and leaves some out. This table holds roughly 250,000 clones, about nine tenths found once. The specimen sequenced was PBMCs or T cells enriched from blood (not recorded which). The source is a woman aged 40 to 49 with acute COVID-19.

This clone was picked up one time. The J gene is TRBJ2-6, the V gene TRBV19; tentative D call: TRBD1 (6 bases). Trimming left V 3 bases short and J 1 base short, with 7 bases between. The length of the CDR3 is 15 residues. The germline gives CDR1 LNHDA, CDR2 SQIVND (reference sequence). DNA of the CDR3: TGTGCCAGTAGTATTACAGGGTCTGGGGCCAACGTCCTGACTTTC. It specifies CASSITGSGANVLTF.

The J gene is TRBJ1-4, the V gene TRBV19; D not resolved. This CDR3 comprises 15 residues. Germline CDR1 and CDR2: LNHDA and SQIVND (reference sequence). Trimming cost V 7 bases and J 0 bases, with 12 bases left between them. The CDR3 sequence is CASTERGATNEKLFF. The CDR3 DNA follows: TGTGCCAGTACCGAGAGAGGAGCAACTAATGAAAAACTGTTTTTT. Supplemented by reference TRBV19 and TRBJ1-4, the full variable domain reads DGGITQSPKYLFRKEGQNVTLSCEQNLNHDAMYWYRQDPGQGLRLIYYSQIVNDFQKGDIAEGYSVSREKKESFPLTVTSAQKNPTAFYLCASTERGATNEKLFFGSGTQLSVL.